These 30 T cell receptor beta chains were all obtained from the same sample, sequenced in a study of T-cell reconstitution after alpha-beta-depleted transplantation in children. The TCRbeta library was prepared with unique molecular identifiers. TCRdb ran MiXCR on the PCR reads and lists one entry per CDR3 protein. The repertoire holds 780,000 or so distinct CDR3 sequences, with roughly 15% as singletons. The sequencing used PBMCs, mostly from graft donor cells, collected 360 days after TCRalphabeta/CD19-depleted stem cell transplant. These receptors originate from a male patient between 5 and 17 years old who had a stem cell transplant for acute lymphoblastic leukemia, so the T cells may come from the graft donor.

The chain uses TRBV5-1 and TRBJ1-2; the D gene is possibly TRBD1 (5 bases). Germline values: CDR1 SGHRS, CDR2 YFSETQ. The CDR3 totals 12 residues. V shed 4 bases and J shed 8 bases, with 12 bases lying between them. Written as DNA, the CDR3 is TGCGCCAGCAGCCCCGGGGCCTTGGGCTACACCTTC. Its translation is CASSPGALGYTF. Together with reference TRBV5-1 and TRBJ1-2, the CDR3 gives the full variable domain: KAGVTQTPRYLIKTRGQQVTLSCSPISGHRSVSWYQQTPGQGLQFLFEYFSETQRNKGNFPGRFSGRQFSNSRSEMNVSTLELGDSALYLCASSPGALGYTFGSGTRLTVV.

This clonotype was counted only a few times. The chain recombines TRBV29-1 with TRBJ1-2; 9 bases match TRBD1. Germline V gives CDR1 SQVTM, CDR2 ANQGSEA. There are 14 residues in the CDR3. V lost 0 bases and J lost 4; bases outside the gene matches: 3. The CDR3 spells CSVEDTGGGYGYTF. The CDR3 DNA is TGCAGCGTTGAAGATACAGGGGGCGGCTATGGCTACACCTTC.

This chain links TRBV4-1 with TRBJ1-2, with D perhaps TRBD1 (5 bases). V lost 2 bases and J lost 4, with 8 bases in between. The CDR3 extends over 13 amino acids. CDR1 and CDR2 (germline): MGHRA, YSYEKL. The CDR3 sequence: CASSQQTGYGYTF. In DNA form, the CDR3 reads TGCGCCAGCAGCCAACAAACAGGCTATGGCTACACCTTC.

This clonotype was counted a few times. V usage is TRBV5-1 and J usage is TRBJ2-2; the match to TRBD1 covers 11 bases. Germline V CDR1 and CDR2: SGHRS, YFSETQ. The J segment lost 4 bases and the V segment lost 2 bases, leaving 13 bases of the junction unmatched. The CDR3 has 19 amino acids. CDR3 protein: CASSFRRTGGAPGTGELFF. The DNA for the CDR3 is TGCGCCAGCAGCTTCCGAAGGACAGGGGGCGCCCCTGGCACCGGGGAGCTGTTTTTT. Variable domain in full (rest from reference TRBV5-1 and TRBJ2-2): KAGVTQTPRYLIKTRGQQVTLSCSPISGHRSVSWYQQTPGQGLQFLFEYFSETQRNKGNFPGRFSGRQFSNSRSEMNVSTLELGDSALYLCASSFRRTGGAPGTGELFFGEGSRLTVL.

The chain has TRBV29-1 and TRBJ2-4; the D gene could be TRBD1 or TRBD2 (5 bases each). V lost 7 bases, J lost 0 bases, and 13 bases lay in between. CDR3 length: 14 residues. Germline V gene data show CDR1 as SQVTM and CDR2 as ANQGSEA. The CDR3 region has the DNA TGCAGCGCCGGGGACGGATTAGCCAAAAACATTCAGTACTTC. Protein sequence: CSAGDGLAKNIQYF.

CDR3 in amino acids: CASSGGQGSWEQYF. The CDR3, as DNA: TGCGCCAGCAGCGGGGGACAGGGGAGCTGGGAGCAGTACTTC. J is TRBJ2-7 and V is TRBV5-1; 10 bases match TRBD1. The CDR3 is 14 residues long. Germline V lookup: CDR1 SGHRS, CDR2 YFSETQ. V dropped 4 bases and J dropped 7; count of bases not matched to a gene: 8.

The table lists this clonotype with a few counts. CDR3 DNA sequence: TGTGCCAGCAGCCCGTTCGGGGGGCACTACGAGCAGTACTTC. This translates into CASSPFGGHYEQYF. The chain employs TRBV7-8 and TRBJ2-7; D perhaps matches TRBD2 (7 bases). Between the trimmed V and J ends, which lost 5 bases and 3 bases, there was a span of 14 bases. Germline V gene lookup returns CDR1 SGHVS and CDR2 FQNEAQ. This CDR3 has 14 residues.

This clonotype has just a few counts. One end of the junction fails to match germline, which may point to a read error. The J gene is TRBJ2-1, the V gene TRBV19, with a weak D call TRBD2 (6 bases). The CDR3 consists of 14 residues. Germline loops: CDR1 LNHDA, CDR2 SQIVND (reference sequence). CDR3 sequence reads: CASSSSGTFNGQFF. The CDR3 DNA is TGTGCCAGTAGTTCATCCGGGACTTTTAATGGGCAGTTCTTC.

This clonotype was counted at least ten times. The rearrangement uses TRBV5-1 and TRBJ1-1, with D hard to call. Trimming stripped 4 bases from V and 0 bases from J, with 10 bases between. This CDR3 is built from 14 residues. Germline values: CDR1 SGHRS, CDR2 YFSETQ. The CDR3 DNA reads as TGCGCCAGCAGCGGAAGCGGGGTGAACACTGAAGCTTTCTTT. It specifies CASSGSGVNTEAFF.

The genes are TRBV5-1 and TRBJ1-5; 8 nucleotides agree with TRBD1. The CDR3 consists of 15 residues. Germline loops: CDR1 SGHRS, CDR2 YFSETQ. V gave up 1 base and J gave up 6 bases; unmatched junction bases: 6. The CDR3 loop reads CASSLSGGAGQPQHF. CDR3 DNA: TGCGCCAGCAGCTTGTCAGGGGGCGCGGGTCAGCCCCAGCATTTT.

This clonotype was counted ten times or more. The DNA for the CDR3 is TGTGCCACCAGCAGAGGCCCTAGTGGCTCCTACGAGCAGTACTTC. This gives the protein CATSRGPSGSYEQYF. V and J are TRBV15 and TRBJ2-7; D gene unclear. The V gene's germline CDR1 is LNHNV and CDR2 YYDKDF (reference sequence). Trimming pared 1 base from V and 0 bases from J, leaving 10 bases between. The CDR3 covers 15 residues.

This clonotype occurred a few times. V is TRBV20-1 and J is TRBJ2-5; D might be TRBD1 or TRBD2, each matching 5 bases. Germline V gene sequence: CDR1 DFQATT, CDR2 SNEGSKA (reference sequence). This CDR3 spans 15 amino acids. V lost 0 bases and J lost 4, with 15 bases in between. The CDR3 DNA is TGCAGTGCTAGAGATCGTTGGGGGATAGGAGAGACCCAGTACTTC. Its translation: CSARDRWGIGETQYF.

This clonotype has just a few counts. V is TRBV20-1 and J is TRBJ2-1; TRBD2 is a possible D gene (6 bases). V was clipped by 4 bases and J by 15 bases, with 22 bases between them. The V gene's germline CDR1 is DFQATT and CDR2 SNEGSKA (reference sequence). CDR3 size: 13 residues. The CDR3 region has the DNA TGCAGTGCTAAGCTCCTGAGGTTAGCGGCCTCGTTCTTC. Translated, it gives CSAKLLRLAASFF.

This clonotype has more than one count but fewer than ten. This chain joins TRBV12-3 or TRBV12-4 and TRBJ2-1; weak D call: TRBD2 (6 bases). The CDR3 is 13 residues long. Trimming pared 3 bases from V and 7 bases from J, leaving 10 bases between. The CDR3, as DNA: TGTGCCAGCAGTTTTTGGAGGGAGAATGAGCAGTTCTTC. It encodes CASSFWRENEQFF.

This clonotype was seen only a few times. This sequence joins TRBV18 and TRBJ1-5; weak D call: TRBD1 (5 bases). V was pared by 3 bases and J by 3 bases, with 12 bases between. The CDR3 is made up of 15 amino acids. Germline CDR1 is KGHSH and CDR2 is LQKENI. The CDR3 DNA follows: TGTGCCAGCTCACCGGTTGTGGGGGACAATCAGCCCCAGCATTTT. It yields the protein CASSPVVGDNQPQHF.

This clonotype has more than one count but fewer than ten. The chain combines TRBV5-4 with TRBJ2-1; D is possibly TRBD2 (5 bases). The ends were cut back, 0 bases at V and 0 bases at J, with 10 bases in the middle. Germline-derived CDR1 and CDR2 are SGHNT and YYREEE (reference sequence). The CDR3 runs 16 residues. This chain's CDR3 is CASSLAVTTSYNEQFF. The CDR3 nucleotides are TGTGCCAGCAGCTTGGCCGTGACTACCTCCTACAATGAGCAGTTCTTC.

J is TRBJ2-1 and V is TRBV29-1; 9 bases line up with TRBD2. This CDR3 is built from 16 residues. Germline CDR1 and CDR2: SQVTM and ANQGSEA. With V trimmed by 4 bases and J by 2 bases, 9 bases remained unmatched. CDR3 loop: CSVVGLAGITYNEQFF. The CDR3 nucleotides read TGCAGCGTTGTTGGGCTAGCGGGGATCACCTACAATGAGCAGTTCTTC.

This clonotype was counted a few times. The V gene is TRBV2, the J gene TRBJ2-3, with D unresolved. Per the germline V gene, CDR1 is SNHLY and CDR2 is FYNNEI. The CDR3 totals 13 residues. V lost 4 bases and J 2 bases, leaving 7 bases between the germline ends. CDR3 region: CASSVPNTDTQYF. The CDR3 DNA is TGTGCCAGCAGTGTCCCCAACACAGATACGCAGTATTTT.

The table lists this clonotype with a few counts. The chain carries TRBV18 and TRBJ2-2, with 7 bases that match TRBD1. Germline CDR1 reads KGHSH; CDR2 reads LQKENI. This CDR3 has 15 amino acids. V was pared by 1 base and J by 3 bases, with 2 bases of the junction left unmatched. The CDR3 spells CASSPLTGDTGELFF. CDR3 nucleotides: TGTGCCAGCTCACCACTAACAGGGGACACCGGGGAGCTGTTTTTT.

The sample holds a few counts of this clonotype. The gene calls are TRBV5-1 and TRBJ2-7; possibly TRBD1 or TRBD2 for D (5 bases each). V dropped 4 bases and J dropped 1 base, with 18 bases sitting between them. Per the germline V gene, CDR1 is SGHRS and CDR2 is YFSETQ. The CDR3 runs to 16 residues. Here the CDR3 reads CASSPGSPRGSYEQYF. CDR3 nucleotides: TGCGCCAGCAGCCCGGGTTCGCCGAGGGGTTCCTACGAGCAGTACTTC.

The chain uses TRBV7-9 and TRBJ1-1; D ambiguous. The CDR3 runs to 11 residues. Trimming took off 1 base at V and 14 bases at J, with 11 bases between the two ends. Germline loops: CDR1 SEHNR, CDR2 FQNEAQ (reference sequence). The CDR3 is CASSLVGGRFF. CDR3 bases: TGTGCCAGCAGCTTAGTGGGAGGGCGGTTCTTT.

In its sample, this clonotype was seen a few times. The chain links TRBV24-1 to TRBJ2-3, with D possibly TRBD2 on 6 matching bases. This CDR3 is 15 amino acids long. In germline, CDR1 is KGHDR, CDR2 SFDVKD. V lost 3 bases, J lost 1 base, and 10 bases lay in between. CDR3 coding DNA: TGTGCCACCAGTGATACGGGGGAGGGCACAGATACGCAGTATTTT. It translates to CATSDTGEGTDTQYF.

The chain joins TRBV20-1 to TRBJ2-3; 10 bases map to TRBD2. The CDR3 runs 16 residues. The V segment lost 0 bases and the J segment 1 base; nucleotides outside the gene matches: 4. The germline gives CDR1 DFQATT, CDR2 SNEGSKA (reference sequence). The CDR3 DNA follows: TGCAGTGCTAGAGATTTCGGGACTAGCGGCACAGATACGCAGTATTTT. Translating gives CSARDFGTSGTDTQYF.

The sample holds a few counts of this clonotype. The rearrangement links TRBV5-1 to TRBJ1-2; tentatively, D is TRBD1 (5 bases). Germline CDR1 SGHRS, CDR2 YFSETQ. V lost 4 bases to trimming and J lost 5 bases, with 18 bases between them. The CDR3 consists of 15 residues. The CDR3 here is CASSLSNQGWYGYTF. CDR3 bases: TGCGCCAGCAGCCTGAGTAACCAGGGTTGGTATGGCTACACCTTC.

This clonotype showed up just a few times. CDR3 coding DNA: TGTGCCTGGAGTGTACTAGCGGGCTACGAGCAGTACTTC. Its protein product is CAWSVLAGYEQYF. The V gene is TRBV30, the J gene TRBJ2-7, with 9 positions matching TRBD2. Germline CDR1 and CDR2: GTSNPN and SVGIG (reference sequence). The CDR3 has 13 amino acids. V shed 0 bases, J shed 3 bases, and the junction held 0 bases outside the gene matches.

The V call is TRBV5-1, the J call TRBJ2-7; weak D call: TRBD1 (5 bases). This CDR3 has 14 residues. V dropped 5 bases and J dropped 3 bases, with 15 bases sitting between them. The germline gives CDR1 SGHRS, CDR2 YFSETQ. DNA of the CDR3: TGCGCCAGCAGACTTACCGGACAAAACTACGAGCAGTACTTC. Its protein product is CASRLTGQNYEQYF.

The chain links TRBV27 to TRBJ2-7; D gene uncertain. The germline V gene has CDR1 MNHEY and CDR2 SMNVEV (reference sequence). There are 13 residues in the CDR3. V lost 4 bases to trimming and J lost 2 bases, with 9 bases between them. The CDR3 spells CASSWTTTYEQYF. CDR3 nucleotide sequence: TGTGCCAGCAGTTGGACCACTACCTACGAGCAGTACTTC.

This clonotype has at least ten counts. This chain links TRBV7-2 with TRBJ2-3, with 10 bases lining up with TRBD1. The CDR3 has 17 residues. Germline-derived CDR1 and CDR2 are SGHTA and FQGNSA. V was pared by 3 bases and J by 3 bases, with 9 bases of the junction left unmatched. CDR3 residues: CASSLPWTGGYTDTQYF. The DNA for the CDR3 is TGTGCCAGCAGCTTGCCCTGGACAGGGGGGTATACAGATACGCAGTATTTT. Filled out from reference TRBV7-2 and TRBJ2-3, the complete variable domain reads GAGVSQSPSNKVTEKGKDVELRCDPISGHTALYWYRQSLGQGLEFLIYFQGNSAPDKSGLPSDRFSAERTGGSVSTLTIQRTQQEDSAVYLCASSLPWTGGYTDTQYFGPGTRLTVL.

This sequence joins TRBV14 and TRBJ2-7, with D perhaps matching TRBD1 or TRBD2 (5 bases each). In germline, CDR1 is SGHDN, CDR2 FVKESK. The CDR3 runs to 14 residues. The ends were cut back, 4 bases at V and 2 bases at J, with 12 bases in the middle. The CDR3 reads CASSRWDGAYEQYF. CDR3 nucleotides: TGTGCCAGCAGCCGGTGGGACGGGGCCTACGAGCAGTACTTC.

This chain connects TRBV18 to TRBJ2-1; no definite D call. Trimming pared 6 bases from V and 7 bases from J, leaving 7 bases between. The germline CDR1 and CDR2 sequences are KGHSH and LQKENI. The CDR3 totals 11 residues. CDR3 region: CASSYQNEQFF. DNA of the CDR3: TGTGCCAGCTCTTACCAGAATGAGCAGTTCTTC.